The 8 T cell receptor beta chains below come from one sample, sequenced in a study of CD8+ T cells in alopecia areata. Treatment in this sample: oral pan-JAK inhibitor, 5-10 mg twice daily. Reverse transcription of extracted RNA yielded cDNA, which provided the sequencing template. The protocol was immunoSEQ multiplex PCR, while the TCRdb copy is restricted to in-frame clones and leaves out a portion. The sample yields roughly 190,000 clones, 60% seen once. The material was CD4+ T cells sorted from blood, obtained at week 24, from a patient treated with tofacitinib. The receptors derive from a human donor with alopecia areata.

J is TRBJ1-2 and V is TRBV29-1; D not certain. V lost 4 bases and J 6 bases, leaving 6 bases between the germline ends. CDR1 is SQVTM, CDR2 ANQGSEA, per germline. The CDR3 sequence is 10 residues long. The CDR3 protein is CSVVGNGYTF. The CDR3 DNA sequence: TGCAGCGTTGTCGGTAATGGCTACACCTTC.

This clone was seen a few times. The chain is built from TRBV30 and TRBJ1-4; 7 bases are a match to TRBD1. J was trimmed by 6 bases and V by 3 bases; bases with no gene match: 4. Germline CDR1 GTSNPN, CDR2 SVGIG (reference sequence). This CDR3 has 13 amino acids. The CDR3 sequence: CAWRQGFYEKLFF. The CDR3 bases are TGTGCCTGGAGACAGGGGTTTTATGAAAAACTGTTTTTT.

The J gene is TRBJ2-5, the V gene TRBV7-2; the D gene is possibly TRBD2 (5 bases). Germline CDR1 and CDR2: SGHTA and FQGNSA. This CDR3 is 15 amino acids long. The ends were cut back, 5 bases at V and 3 bases at J, with 16 bases in the middle. The CDR3 loop reads CASSSRLIKKETQYF. The CDR3 DNA is TGTGCCAGCAGCAGCCGACTAATTAAGAAAGAGACCCAGTACTTC.

This clone was observed a handful of times. V usage is TRBV10-2 and J usage is TRBJ2-5, with D perhaps TRBD2 (6 bases). Trimming took off 7 bases at V and 2 bases at J, with 14 bases between the two ends. CDR1 and CDR2 from the germline V gene are WSHSY and SAAADI. The length of the CDR3 is 14 residues. CDR3 residues: CASKIRLDQETQYF. As DNA, the CDR3 is TGCGCCAGCAAAATCCGACTAGATCAAGAGACCCAGTACTTC.

The V call is TRBV10-3, the J call TRBJ2-7; 7 positions match TRBD2. V was clipped by 0 bases and J by 4 bases; unmatched bases: 3. Germline values: CDR1 ENHRY, CDR2 SYGVKD. The CDR3 loop spans 14 amino acids. Here the CDR3 DNA reads TGTGCCATCAGTGAGTCAGCTAGCGGTTACGAGCAGTACTTC. Protein product: CAISESASGYEQYF.

This chain joins TRBV4-3 and TRBJ1-1, with 12 bases aligning to TRBD1. CDR1 and CDR2 from the germline V gene are LGHNA and YSLEER. The CDR3 is 13 amino acids. Losses at the gene ends were 9 bases for V and 8 bases for J; bases not matched to a gene: 7. CDR3 DNA sequence: TGCGCCAGGGGCCGGGACAGGGGGCGAGAAGCTTTCTTT. Translation gives CARGRDRGREAFF.

This clone was seen more than once but under ten times. The chain is built from TRBV7-2 and TRBJ2-3; D is perhaps TRBD2 (6 bases). This CDR3 contains 18 residues. The ends were cut back, 0 bases at V and 2 bases at J, with 18 bases in the middle. Germline assignment: CDR1 SGHTA and CDR2 FQGNSA. CDR3 nucleotide sequence: TGTGCCAGCAGCTTAGCAACTTCTAGCAGGAGGGTCACAGATACGCAGTATTTT. It codes for CASSLATSSRRVTDTQYF.

The CDR3, as DNA: TGTGCCAGCAGCTTTACACCCACAGATACGCAGTATTTT. It translates to CASSFTPTDTQYF. The gene calls are TRBV7-3 and TRBJ2-3; D is unresolved. Germline V gives CDR1 SGHTA, CDR2 FQGTGA. The V end lost 3 bases, the J end lost 2 bases, and 6 bases lay between the germline ends. The length of the CDR3 is 13 residues.